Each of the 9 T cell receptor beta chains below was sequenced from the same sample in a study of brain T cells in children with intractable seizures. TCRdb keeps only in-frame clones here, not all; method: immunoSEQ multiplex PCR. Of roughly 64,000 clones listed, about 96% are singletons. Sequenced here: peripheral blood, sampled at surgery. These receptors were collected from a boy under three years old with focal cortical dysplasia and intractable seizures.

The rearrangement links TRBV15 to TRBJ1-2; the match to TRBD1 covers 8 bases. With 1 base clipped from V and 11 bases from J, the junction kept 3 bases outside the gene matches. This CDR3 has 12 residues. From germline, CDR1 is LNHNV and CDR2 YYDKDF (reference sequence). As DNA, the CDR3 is TGTGCCACCAGCAGAGTAGGGACAGGATACACCTTC. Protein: CATSRVGTGYTF.

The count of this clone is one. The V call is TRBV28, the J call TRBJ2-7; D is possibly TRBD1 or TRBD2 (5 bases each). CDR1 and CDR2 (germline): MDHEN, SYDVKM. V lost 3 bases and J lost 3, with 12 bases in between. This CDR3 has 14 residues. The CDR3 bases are TGTGCCAGCAGTTTGCTGGGACGGGACTACGAGCAGTACTTC. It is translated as CASSLLGRDYEQYF.

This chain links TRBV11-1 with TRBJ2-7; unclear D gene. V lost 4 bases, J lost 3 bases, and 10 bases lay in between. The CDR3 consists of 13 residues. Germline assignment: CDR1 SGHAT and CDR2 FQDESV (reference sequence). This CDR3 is CASSSLGFYEQYF. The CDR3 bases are TGTGCCAGCAGCTCATTGGGATTCTACGAGCAGTACTTC.

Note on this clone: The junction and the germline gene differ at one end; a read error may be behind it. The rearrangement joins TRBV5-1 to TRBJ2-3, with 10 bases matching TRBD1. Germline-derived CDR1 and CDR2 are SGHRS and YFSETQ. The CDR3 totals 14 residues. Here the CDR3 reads CASSTRQGADTQYF. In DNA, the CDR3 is TGCGCCAGCAGCACACGACAGGGGGCAGACACGCAGTATTTT.

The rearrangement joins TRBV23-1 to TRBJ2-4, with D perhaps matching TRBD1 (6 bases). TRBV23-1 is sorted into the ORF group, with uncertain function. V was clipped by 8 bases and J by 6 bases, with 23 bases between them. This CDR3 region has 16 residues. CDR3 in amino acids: CASQPPRRGSGNIQYF. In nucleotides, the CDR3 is TGCGCCAGCCAACCTCCCCGCAGGGGTTCGGGAAACATTCAGTACTTC.

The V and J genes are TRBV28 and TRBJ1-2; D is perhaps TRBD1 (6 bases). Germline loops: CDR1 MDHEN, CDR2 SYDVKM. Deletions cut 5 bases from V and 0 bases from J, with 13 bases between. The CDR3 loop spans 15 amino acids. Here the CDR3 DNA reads TGTGCCAGCAGTCTCCGGGGGGCAACTAACTATGGCTACACCTTC. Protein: CASSLRGATNYGYTF.

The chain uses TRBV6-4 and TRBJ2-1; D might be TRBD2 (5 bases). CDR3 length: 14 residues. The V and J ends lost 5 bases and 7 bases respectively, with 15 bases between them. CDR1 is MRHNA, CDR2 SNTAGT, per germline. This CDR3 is CASSLGPSTNEQFF. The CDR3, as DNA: TGTGCCAGCAGTTTAGGGCCTAGCACGAATGAGCAGTTCTTC.

The CDR3 nucleotides are TGTGCCAGCAGTTTTTCAGGGAGCTATGGCTACACCTTC. This gives the protein CASSFSGSYGYTF. This sequence joins TRBV12-3 or TRBV12-4 and TRBJ1-2; weak D call: TRBD1 (5 bases). CDR3 length: 13 amino acids. The V gene lost 3 bases and the J gene lost 4 bases, with 9 bases spanning the gap.

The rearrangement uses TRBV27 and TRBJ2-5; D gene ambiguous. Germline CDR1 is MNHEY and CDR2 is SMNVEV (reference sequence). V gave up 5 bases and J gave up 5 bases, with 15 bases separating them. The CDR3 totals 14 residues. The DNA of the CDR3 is TGTGCCAGCAGTCAGACTCGGGCTGGGGAGACCCAGTACTTC. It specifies CASSQTRAGETQYF.